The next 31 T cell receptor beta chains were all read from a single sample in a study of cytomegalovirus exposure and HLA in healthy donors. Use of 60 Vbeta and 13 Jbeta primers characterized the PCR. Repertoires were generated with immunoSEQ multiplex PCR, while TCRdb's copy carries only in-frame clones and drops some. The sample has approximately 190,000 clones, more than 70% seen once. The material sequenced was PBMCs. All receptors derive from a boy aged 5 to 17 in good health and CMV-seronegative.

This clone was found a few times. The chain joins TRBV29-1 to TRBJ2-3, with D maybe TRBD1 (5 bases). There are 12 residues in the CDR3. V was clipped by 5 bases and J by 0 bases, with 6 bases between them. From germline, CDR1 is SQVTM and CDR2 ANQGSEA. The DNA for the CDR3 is TGCAGCGTTCAGGGTAGCACAGATACGCAGTATTTT. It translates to CSVQGSTDTQYF.

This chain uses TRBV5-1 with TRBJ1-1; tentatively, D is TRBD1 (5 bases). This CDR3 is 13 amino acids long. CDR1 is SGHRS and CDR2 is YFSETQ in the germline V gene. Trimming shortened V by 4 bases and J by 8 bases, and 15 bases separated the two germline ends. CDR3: CASSPTGGFEAFF. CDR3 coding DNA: TGCGCCAGCAGCCCCACCGGGGGGTTCGAAGCTTTCTTT.

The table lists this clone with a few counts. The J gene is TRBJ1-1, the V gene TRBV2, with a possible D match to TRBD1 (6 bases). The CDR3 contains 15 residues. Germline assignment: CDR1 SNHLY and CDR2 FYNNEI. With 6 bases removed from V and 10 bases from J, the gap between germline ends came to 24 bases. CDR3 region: CASRDLWGGASRAFF. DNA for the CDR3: TGTGCCAGCAGGGATTTGTGGGGGGGGGCAAGTAGAGCTTTCTTT.

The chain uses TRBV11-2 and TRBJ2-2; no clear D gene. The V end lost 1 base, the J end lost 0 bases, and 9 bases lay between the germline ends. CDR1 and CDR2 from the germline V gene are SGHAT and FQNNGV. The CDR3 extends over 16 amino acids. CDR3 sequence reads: CASSLARSSNTGELFF. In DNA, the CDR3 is TGTGCCAGCAGCTTAGCGAGGAGCTCGAACACCGGGGAGCTGTTTTTT.

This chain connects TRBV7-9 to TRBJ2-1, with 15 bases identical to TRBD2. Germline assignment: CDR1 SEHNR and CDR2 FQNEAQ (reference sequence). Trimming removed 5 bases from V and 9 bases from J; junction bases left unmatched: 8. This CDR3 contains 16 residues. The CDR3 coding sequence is TGTGCCAGCAGCGGAACCGGGACTAGCGGGAGGCGTGAGCAGTTCTTC. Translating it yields CASSGTGTSGRREQFF.

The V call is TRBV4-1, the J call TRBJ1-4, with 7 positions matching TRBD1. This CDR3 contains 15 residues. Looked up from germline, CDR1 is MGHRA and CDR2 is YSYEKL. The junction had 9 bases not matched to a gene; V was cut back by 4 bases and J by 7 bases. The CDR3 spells CASSLRQGVVEKLFF. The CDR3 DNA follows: TGCGCCAGCAGCCTTCGACAGGGAGTTGTTGAAAAACTGTTTTTT.

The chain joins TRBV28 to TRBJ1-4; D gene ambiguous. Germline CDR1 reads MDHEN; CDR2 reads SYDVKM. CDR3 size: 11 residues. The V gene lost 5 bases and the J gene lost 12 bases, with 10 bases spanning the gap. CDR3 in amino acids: CASSLVAELFF. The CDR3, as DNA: TGTGCCAGCAGTCTGGTGGCAGAACTGTTTTTT.

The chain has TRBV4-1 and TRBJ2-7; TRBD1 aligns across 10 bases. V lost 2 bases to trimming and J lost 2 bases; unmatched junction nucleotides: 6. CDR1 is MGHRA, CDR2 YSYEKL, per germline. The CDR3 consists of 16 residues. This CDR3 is CASSQSGQGGTYEQYF. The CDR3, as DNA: TGCGCCAGCAGCCAATCAGGACAGGGGGGAACCTACGAGCAGTACTTC.

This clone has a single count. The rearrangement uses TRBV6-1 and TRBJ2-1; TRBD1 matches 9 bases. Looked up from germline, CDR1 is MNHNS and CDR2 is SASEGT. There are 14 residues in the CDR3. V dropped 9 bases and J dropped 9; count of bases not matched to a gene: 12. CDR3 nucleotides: TGTGCCAGTGGGACAGGGTCATACGGGGCTGAGCAGTTCTTC. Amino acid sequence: CASGTGSYGAEQFF.

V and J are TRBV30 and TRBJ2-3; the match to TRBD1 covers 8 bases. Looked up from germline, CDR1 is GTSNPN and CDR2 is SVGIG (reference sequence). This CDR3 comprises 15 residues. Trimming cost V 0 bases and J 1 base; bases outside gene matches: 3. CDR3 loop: CAWSVEGQGTDTQYF. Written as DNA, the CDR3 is TGTGCCTGGAGTGTAGAGGGACAGGGCACAGATACGCAGTATTTT.

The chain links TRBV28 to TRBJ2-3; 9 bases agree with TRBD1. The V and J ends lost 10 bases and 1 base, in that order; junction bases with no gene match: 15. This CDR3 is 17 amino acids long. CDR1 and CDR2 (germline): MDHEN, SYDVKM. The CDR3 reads CAITGRDRESGTDTQYF. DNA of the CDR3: TGTGCCATCACCGGGCGGGACAGGGAGTCAGGCACAGATACGCAGTATTTT.

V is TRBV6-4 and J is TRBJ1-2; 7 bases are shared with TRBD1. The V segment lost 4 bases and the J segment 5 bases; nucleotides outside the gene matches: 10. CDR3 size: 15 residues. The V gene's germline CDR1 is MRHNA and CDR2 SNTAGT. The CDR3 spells CASSGQQGTDYGYTF. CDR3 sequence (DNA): TGTGCCAGCAGTGGACAACAGGGGACCGATTATGGCTACACCTTC.

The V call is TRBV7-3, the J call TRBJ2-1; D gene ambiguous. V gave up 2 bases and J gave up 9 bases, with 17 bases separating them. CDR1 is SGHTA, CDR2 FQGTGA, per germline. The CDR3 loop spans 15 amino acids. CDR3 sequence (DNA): TGTGCCAGCAGCTTACTTGATGTAAACGCCGGTGAGCAGTTCTTC. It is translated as CASSLLDVNAGEQFF.

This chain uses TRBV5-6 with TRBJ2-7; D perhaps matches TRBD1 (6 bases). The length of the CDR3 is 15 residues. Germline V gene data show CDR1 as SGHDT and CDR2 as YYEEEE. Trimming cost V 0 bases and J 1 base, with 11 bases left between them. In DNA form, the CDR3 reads TGTGCCAGCAGCTTGGTAGGGCAGGGGTCCTACGAGCAGTACTTC. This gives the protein CASSLVGQGSYEQYF.

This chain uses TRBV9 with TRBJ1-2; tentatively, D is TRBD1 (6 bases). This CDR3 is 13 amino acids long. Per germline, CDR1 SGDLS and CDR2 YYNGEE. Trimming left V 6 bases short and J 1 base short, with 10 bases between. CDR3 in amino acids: CASTEGGNYGYTF. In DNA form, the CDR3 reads TGTGCCAGCACCGAAGGGGGTAACTATGGCTACACCTTC.

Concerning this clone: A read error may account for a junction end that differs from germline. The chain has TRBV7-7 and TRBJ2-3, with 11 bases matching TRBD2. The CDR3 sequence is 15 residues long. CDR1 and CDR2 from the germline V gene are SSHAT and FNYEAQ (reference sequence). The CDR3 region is CASSKSSGRSDTQYF. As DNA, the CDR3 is TGTGCTAGCAGCAAATCTAGCGGGAGGTCAGATACGCAGTATTTT.

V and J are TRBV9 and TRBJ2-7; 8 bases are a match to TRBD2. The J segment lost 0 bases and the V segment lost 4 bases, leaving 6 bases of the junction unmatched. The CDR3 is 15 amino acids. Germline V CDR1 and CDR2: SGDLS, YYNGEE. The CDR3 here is CASSRGGANSYEQYF. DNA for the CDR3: TGTGCCAGCAGCCGGGGGGGGGCTAACTCCTACGAGCAGTACTTC. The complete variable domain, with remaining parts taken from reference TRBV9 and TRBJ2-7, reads DSGVTQTPKHLITATGQRVTLRCSPRSGDLSVYWYQQSLDQGLQFLIQYYNGEERAKGNILERFSAQQFPDLHSELNLSSLELGDSALYFCASSRGGANSYEQYFGPGTRLTVT.

CDR3 protein: CASSAMPGSTRYEQYF. DNA for the CDR3: TGCGCCAGCAGCGCTATGCCCGGGTCAACGCGCTACGAGCAGTACTTC. The chain carries TRBV10-1 and TRBJ2-7, with unresolved D. The CDR3 is made up of 16 amino acids. V was cut by 6 bases and J by 3 bases, with 21 bases left in between. Germline V gene data show CDR1 as WNHNN and CDR2 as SYGVQD (reference sequence).

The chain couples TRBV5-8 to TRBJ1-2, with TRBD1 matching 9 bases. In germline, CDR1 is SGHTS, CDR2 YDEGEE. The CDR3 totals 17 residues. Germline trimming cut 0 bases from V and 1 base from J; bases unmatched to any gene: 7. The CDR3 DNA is TGTGCCAGCAGCTTGGGGCTACGACAGGGGGATAACTATGGCTACACCTTC. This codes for CASSLGLRQGDNYGYTF.

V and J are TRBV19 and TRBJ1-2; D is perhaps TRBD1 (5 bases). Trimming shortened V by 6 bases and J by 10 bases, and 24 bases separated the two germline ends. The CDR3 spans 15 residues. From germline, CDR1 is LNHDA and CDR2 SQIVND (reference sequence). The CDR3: CASSSADGGVKNYTF. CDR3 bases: TGTGCCAGTAGCTCAGCCGACGGGGGAGTAAAGAACTACACCTTC.

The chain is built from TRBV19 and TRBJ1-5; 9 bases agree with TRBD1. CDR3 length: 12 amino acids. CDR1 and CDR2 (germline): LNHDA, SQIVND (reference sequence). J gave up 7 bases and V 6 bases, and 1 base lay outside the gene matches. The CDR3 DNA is TGTGCCAGTAGCACAGGGGGCCAGCCCCAGCATTTT. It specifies CASSTGGQPQHF.

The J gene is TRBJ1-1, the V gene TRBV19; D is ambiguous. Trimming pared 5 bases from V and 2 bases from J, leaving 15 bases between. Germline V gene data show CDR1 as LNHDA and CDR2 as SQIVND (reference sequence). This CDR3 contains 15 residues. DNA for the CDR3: TGTGCCAGTAGTTCTACCCCGGGTTCTAACACTGAAGCTTTCTTT. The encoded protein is CASSSTPGSNTEAFF.

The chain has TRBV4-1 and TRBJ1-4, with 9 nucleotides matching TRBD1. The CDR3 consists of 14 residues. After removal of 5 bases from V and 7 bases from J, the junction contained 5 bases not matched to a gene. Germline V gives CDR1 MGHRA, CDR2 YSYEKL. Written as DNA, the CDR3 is TGCGCCAGCAGCTCTCAGGACAGGGGTGAAAAACTGTTTTTT. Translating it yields CASSSQDRGEKLFF.

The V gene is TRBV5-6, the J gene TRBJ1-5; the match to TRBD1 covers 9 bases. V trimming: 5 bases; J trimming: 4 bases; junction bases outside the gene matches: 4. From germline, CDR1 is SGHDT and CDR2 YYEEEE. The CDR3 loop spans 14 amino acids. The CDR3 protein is CASSPGQGNQPQHF. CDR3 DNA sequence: TGTGCCAGCAGTCCGGGACAGGGTAATCAGCCCCAGCATTTT.

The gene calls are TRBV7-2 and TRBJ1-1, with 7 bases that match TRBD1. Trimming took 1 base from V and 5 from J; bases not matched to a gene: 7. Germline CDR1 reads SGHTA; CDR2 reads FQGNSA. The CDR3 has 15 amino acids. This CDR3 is CASSLVPDRATEAFF. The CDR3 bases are TGTGCCAGCAGCTTAGTTCCCGACAGGGCGACTGAAGCTTTCTTT.

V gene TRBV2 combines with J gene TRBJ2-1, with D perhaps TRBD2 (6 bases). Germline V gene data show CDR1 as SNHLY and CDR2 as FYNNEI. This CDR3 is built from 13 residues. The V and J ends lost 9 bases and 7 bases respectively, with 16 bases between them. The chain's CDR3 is CARGSGGVNEQFF. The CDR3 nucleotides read TGTGCCAGGGGTAGCGGAGGAGTGAATGAGCAGTTCTTC.

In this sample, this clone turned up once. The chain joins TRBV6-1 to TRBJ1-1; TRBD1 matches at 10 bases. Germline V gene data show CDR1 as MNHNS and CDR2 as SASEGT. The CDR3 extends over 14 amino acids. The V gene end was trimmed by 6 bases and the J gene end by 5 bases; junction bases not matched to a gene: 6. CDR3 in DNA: TGTGCCAGCAGGGGACAGGGGACGTTAACTGAAGCTTTCTTT. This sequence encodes CASRGQGTLTEAFF.

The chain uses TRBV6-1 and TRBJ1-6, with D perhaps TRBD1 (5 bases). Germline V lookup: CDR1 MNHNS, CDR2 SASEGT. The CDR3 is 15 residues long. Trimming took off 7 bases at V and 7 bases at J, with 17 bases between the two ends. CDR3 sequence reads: CASTPGRGRNSPLHF. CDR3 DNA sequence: TGTGCCAGCACCCCGGGACGAGGGAGGAATTCACCCCTCCACTTT.

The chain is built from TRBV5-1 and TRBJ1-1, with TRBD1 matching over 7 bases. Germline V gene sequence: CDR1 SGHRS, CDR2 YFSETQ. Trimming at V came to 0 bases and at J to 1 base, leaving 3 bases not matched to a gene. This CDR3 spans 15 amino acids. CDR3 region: CASSLVTGENTEAFF. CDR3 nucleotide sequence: TGCGCCAGCAGCTTGGTAACAGGGGAGAACACTGAAGCTTTCTTT.

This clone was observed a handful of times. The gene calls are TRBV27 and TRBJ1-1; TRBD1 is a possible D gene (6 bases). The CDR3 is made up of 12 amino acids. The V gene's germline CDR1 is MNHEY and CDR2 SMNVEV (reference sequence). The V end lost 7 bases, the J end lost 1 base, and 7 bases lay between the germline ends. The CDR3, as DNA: TGTGCCAGCAAACAGGGGAACACTGAAGCTTTCTTT. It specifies CASKQGNTEAFF.

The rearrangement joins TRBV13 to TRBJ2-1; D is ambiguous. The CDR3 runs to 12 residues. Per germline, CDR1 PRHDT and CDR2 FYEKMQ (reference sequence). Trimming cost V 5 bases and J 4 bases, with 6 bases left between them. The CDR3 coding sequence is TGTGCCAGCAGCGTACAGTACAATGAGCAGTTCTTC. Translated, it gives CASSVQYNEQFF.